The clone carrying this T cell receptor (beta chain) has just a few counts. TCRdb re-called the 5' RACE reads with MiXCR, one entry per CDR3 protein. The sample carries 310,000 or so distinct CDR3 sequences, roughly 9.7% recorded once. These data belong to a study of identical twins. Looked up from germline, CDR1 is SGHTA and CDR2 is FQGNSA. V was cut by 5 bases and J by 0 bases, with 14 bases left in between. The CDR3 spans 15 residues. These data are also associated with another study on yellow fever vaccine responses in identical twins.

Sequencing used CD8+ T cells sorted from blood. The chain carries TRBV7-2 and TRBJ2-7; no definite D call. The TCR originated in a woman between 18 and 30 years old in good health. The CDR3 spells CASSPDPSSSYEQYF. CDR3 sequence (DNA): TGTGCCAGCAGCCCGGACCCCTCCTCCTCCTACGAGCAGTACTTC. The variable domain in full, with the rest retrieved from reference TRBV7-2 and TRBJ2-7, is GAGVSQSPSNKVTEKGKDVELRCDPISGHTALYWYRQSLGQGLEFLIYFQGNSAPDKSGLPSDRFSAERTGGSVSTLTIQRTQQEDSAVYLCASSPDPSSSYEQYFGPGTRLTVT.